This T cell receptor (beta chain) was sequenced during a study of T cells in Graves' hyperthyroidism and ophthalmopathy. Regions amplified from RNA transcripts were the TCR beta CDR3 regions. A set of HTBI primers served as the primers for a first-round RT-PCR of the TCR CDR3. TCRdb processed the multiplex PCR reads anew with MiXCR; each CDR3 protein has one entry. The sample yields about 560,000 distinct CDR3 sequences, 16% seen once. In its sample, this clonotype was seen many times. Orbital computed tomography and thyroid ultrasound, together with serum TRAb and thyroxine and clinical symptoms, were used for diagnoses. Looked up from germline, CDR1 is KGHSH and CDR2 is LQKENI. This CDR3 contains 13 residues. Deletions cut 0 bases from V and 8 bases from J, with 10 bases between.

Sequenced sample: blood. The origin of this receptor is a woman aged 18-30 years with Graves' hyperthyroidism. The rearrangement uses TRBV18 and TRBJ1-1; possibly TRBD1 for D (6 bases). The CDR3 region is CASSPPLRGEAFF. The CDR3 DNA reads as TGTGCCAGCTCACCACCGCTCAGGGGCGAAGCTTTCTTT.